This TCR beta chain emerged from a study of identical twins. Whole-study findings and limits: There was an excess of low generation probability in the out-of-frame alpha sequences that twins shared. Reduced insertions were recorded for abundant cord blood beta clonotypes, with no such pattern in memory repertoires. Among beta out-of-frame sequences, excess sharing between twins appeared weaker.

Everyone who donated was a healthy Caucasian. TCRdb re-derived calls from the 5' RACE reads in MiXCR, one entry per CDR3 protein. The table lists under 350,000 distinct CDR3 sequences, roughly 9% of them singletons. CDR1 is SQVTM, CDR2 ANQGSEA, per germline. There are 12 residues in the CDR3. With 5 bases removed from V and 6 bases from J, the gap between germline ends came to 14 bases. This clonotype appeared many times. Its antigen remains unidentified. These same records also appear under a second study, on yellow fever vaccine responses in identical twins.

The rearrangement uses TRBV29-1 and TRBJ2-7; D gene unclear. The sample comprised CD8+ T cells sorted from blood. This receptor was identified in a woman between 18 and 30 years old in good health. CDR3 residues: CSVMVRRPEQYF. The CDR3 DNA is TGCAGCGTTATGGTGCGGAGACCCGAGCAGTACTTC.